This TCR beta chain was retrieved from a study of T cells in Graves' hyperthyroidism and ophthalmopathy (dated by TCRdb to the late 2010s). Notes on the research overall: Peripheral blood samples were taken at initial diagnosis, before any treatment was given. In about 6 Graves' hyperthyroidism patients, the study also compared T-cell repertoires from thyroid tissue with T-cell repertoires from blood. The paper reports TCR Vbeta CDR3 sequencing of some 140 peripheral blood samples: some 41 ophthalmopathy, about 75 hyperthyroidism and some 17 progressor patients. After sampling, hyperthyroidism patients received methimazole starting at 30 mg daily, and ophthalmopathy patients received high-dose intravenous methylprednisolone. To identify distinguishing TCR V-J signatures, a discovery cohort of about 100 patients was used, comprising roughly 45 with Graves' ophthalmopathy and around 60 with stable Graves' hyperthyroidism. For training and testing, the roughly 97 patients in the discovery cohort were randomly divided in a 7:3 ratio. Prospective prediction of ophthalmopathy was tested in an independent validation cohort of 18 to 20 hyperthyroidism patients and approximately 17 patients who later progressed to ophthalmopathy. Beyond this particular receptor, the publication reports: Ophthalmopathy was separated from stable hyperthyroidism by a 13 V-J signature model, with around 88% sensitivity and roughly 81% specificity obtained in cross-validation and 80%/75% obtained in testing. Sample size was not statistically predetermined, and blinding of investigators to group allocation was not performed. In validation, the model predicted progression to ophthalmopathy a median of roughly 6.1 months before onset, with around 70% sensitivity and about 75% specificity. Most expanded thyroid clonotypes (frequency above 0.001) were also detected in blood, suggesting blood repertoires may reflect thyroid immune responses.

TCR beta CDR3 regions were amplified from RNA transcripts. For the first round of RT-PCR on the TCR CDR3, the HTBI primer set was used together with the Qiagen OneStep RT-PCR kit. The libraries were constructed in a second round of multiplex PCR and then size-selected and purified. Sequencing of the libraries was done on an Illumina HiSeq2000 using paired-end 100 bp reads. Under the source paper's analysis protocol: Raw data were processed with SOAPnuke, discarding reads with adapters, uncalled bases, mean Phred below 15, or no exact constant-primer or identifier match. COPE v1.2.5 was used to merge the high-quality paired reads, and each unique nucleotide sequence was defined as a clonotype. MiTCR v1.1 was used to align clonotypes to the IMGT TRBV, TRBD and TRBJ reference segments. Only V-J combinations with frequency above 0.0001, covering about 99% of repertoires, were analysed. The TCS score was defined as the ratio of F50 (clonal expansion) to E x V (chaos), calculated using BLOSUM62-based TCRdist between CDR3 peptides within each V-J. Welch's t-statistics and random forest reduced several hundred V-J features to about 13, which were used in a naive Bayes classifier (R e1071). TCRdb redid the processing of the public reads, applying fastp at Q25 and MiXCR, and retained in-frame beta chains. Every distinct CDR3 protein forms one entry, paired with its most common genes and DNA. The V and J calls follow TCRdb's processing rather than the paper's. Here the sample has around 200,000 distinct CDR3 sequences; 15% to 20% occur a single time. The top ten clonotypes cover 25% to 30% of the sample.

Trimming takes 1 base from V and 3 bases from J, and the germline ends sit 10 bases apart. In the germline V gene, CDR1 corresponds to SGHTA and CDR2 to FQGNSA. The CDR3 numbers 15 residues from cysteine through phenylalanine. The sequence is cut down to CDR3 DNA, 45 bases in frame from base 1. Stable Graves' hyperthyroidism was defined as the absence of progression to ophthalmopathy over 18 months of follow-up. The hyperthyroidism patients were between 18 and 65 years old and newly diagnosed, with a disease duration of less than 2 months. Exclusion was applied to patients with uncontrolled infections, other autoimmune diseases, pregnancy or lactation. Diagnoses relied on clinical symptoms, serum thyroxine and TRAb, thyroid ultrasound and orbital computed tomography. PBMCs were separated from approximately 9.9 ml of fresh peripheral blood using Ficoll-Paque density gradient centrifugation. Total RNA was extracted using Trizol reagent, and RNA quality was assessed on an Agilent 2100 Bioanalyzer.

This clonotype showed up many times. Its antigen target is currently unknown. Qualities for individual bases were not recorded, and no much larger clone is one base off. Sequenced input: blood. The TCR was taken from a woman aged 45-65 years with Graves' hyperthyroidism. The chain couples TRBV7-2 to TRBJ1-3; the D gene is perhaps TRBD1, on 6 matching bases. The DNA sequence is as follows: TGTGCCAGCAGCTTAGTAGGGGGTGGTGGAAACACCATATATTTT. Its coded protein is CASSLVGGGGNTIYF.